A selection of T cell receptor beta chains follows, all from one sample in a study of cytomegalovirus exposure and HLA in healthy donors. Clones were read by immunoSEQ multiplex PCR, and TCRdb kept only the in-frame ones, dropping some. Found here are about 130,000 clones; the top ten clones hold roughly 2%. Input material: PBMCs. The source of these receptors is a woman aged 60-75 years in good health and CMV-seronegative. Both conserved end residues are part of each CDR3. D genes are given only for firm matches.

D	V	J	CDR3	DNA
-	TRBV18	TRBJ1-5	CASSPVPGNQPQHF	TGTGCCAGCTCACCCGTTCCCGGCAATCAGCCCCAGCATTTT
TRBD2	TRBV7-3	TRBJ2-1	CASNRLLLAGGPNEQFF	TGTGCCAGCAACCGCCTTCTTTTGGCGGGAGGGCCGAATGAGCAGTTCTTC
-	TRBV2	TRBJ2-5	CASSVRETQYF	TGTGCCAGCAGTGTCCGGGAGACCCAGTACTTC
-	TRBV2	TRBJ1-1	CASSEREGSTEAFF	TGTGCCAGCAGTGAACGGGAAGGAAGCACTGAAGCTTTCTTT
TRBD2	TRBV5-6	TRBJ2-1	CASSLAGGGAFNEQFF	TGTGCCAGCAGCTTGGCCGGCGGGGGGGCATTCAATGAGCAGTTCTTC
-	TRBV5-4	TRBJ2-7	CASSSTGINYEQYF	TGTGCCAGCAGCTCAACAGGGATCAACTACGAGCAGTACTTC
-	TRBV7-2	TRBJ2-2	CASSPRSRGTGELFF	TGTGCCAGCAGCCCTAGGTCCAGGGGAACCGGGGAGCTGTTTTTT
-	TRBV11-2	TRBJ2-1	CASRGFKDSPYNEQFF	TGTGCCAGCAGAGGATTTAAGGACTCTCCATACAATGAGCAGTTCTTC
TRBD1	TRBV2	TRBJ1-4	CASNQGAEKLFF	TGTGCCAGCAATCAGGGGGCGGAAAAACTGTTTTTT
TRBD2	TRBV27	TRBJ2-7	CASTRAGGLYYEQYF	TGTGCCAGCACCAGAGCGGGAGGGCTCTACTACGAGCAGTACTTC
TRBD1	TRBV10-2	TRBJ2-7	CASRYSVKGAGSYEQYF	TGCGCCAGCAGATATTCGGTGAAGGGGGCTGGCTCCTACGAGCAGTACTTC
-	TRBV18	TRBJ1-4	CASSLQSIANEKLFF	TGTGCCAGCTCACTACAGAGTATTGCTAATGAAAAACTGTTTTTT
TRBD1	TRBV10-3	TRBJ2-2	CAISRGRDTGELFF	TGTGCCATCAGTAGGGGGCGCGACACCGGGGAGCTGTTTTTT
TRBD1	TRBV2	TRBJ1-2	CASRGGQGLGGYTF	TGTGCCAGCAGAGGCGGACAGGGATTGGGGGGCTACACCTTC
-	TRBV28	TRBJ1-5	CASRTREGWGNQPQHF	TGTGCCAGCAGAACTCGGGAGGGTTGGGGGAATCAGCCCCAGCATTTT
-	TRBV5-8	TRBJ2-7	CASSFPGMVSEQYF	TGTGCCAGCAGCTTCCCAGGGATGGTGAGCGAGCAGTACTTC
-	TRBV15	TRBJ1-2	CATSSSGWANYGYTF	TGTGCCACCAGCAGTTCGGGGTGGGCTAACTATGGCTACACCTTC
-	TRBV27	TRBJ2-3	CASSLLHLLSTDTQYF	TGTGCCAGCAGTTTATTGCATCTCCTAAGCACAGATACGCAGTATTTT
-	TRBV2	TRBJ2-7	CASRVGGWRQYF	TGTGCCAGCAGGGTGGGAGGTTGGAGGCAGTACTTC
-	TRBV10-1	TRBJ2-7	CASSDFRGTDAYEQYF	TGCGCCAGCAGTGATTTTCGCGGGACAGACGCCTACGAGCAGTACTTC
TRBD1	TRBV27	TRBJ1-1	CASSHNPGQGDRATEAFF	TGTGCCAGCAGTCATAACCCGGGACAGGGTGATCGGGCCACTGAAGCTTTCTTT
TRBD2	TRBV18	TRBJ2-5	CASSPPPGGETQYF	TGTGCCAGCTCACCACCACCGGGAGGGGAGACCCAGTACTTC
-	TRBV6-1	TRBJ1-1	CASSEGGGWDTEAFF	TGTGCCAGCAGTGAAGGTGGGGGGTGGGACACTGAAGCTTTCTTT
TRBD2	TRBV19	TRBJ2-2	CASSMDRGGLHGELFF	TGTGCCAGTAGTATGGATCGGGGGGGCCTGCACGGGGAGCTGTTTTTT
TRBD1	TRBV6-6	TRBJ1-4	CASTRGLASEKLFF	TGTGCCAGCACCAGGGGGTTAGCATCGGAAAAACTGTTTTTT
TRBD1	TRBV5-1	TRBJ2-5	CASSPGQGVAETQYF	TGCGCCAGCAGCCCCGGACAGGGGGTAGCAGAGACCCAGTACTTC
-	TRBV6-6	TRBJ2-2	CASSYRTRTGELFF	TGTGCCAGCAGTTACCGCACCAGGACCGGGGAGCTGTTTTTT
TRBD1	TRBV18	TRBJ2-6	CASSPLGQGDSGANVLTF	TGTGCCAGCTCACCACTAGGACAGGGTGACTCTGGGGCCAACGTCCTGACTTTC
-	TRBV2	TRBJ1-5	CASSEAMKTQPQHF	TGTGCCAGCAGTGAAGCGATGAAAACACAGCCCCAGCATTTT
-	TRBV9	TRBJ2-3	CASSVDEGALTDTQYF	TGTGCCAGCAGCGTAGATGAAGGGGCTCTTACAGATACGCAGTATTTT
TRBD1	TRBV28	TRBJ1-1	CASSLWGTGNTEAFF	TGTGCCAGCAGTTTATGGGGGACAGGGAACACTGAAGCTTTCTTT
TRBD2	TRBV19	TRBJ2-7	CASSRTSMNSYEQYF	TGTGCCAGTAGTCGGACTAGCATGAACTCCTACGAGCAGTACTTC
TRBD2	TRBV4-2	TRBJ2-3	CASSQEGLAVVTDTQYF	TGTGCCAGCAGCCAAGAAGGACTAGCGGTAGTCACAGATACGCAGTATTTT
-	TRBV15	TRBJ1-4	CATSSDRSNEKLFF	TGTGCCACCAGCAGCGACAGGAGTAATGAAAAACTGTTTTTT
-	TRBV5-8	TRBJ1-1	CASSPRHGSAFF	TGTGCCAGCAGCCCACGCCACGGTTCAGCTTTCTTT
TRBD1	TRBV5-1	TRBJ2-2	CASSLALGQGIGELFF	TGCGCCAGCAGCTTGGCTCTGGGACAGGGGATCGGGGAGCTGTTTTTT
TRBD2	TRBV28	TRBJ2-7	CASSLTGGTYEQYF	TGTGCCAGCAGTTTAACGGGGGGAACCTACGAGCAGTACTTC
-	TRBV15	TRBJ2-6	CATSRGGRGVTSGANVLTF	TGTGCCACCAGCAGAGGAGGGAGAGGAGTTACTTCTGGGGCCAACGTCCTGACTTTC
-	TRBV6-1	TRBJ1-1	CASYQQGRSTEAFF	TGTGCCAGCTATCAACAGGGAAGGTCCACTGAAGCTTTCTTT
TRBD1	TRBV30	TRBJ1-2	CAWNRQGAYGYTF	TGTGCCTGGAATCGACAGGGGGCTTATGGCTACACCTTC
-	TRBV6-5	TRBJ1-6	CASSWTVDSPLHF	TGTGCCAGCAGCTGGACAGTCGACTCACCCCTCCACTTT
-	TRBV15	TRBJ2-1	CATSRDREGPPSGNEQFF	TGTGCCACCAGCAGAGATCGTGAGGGCCCACCCTCGGGGAATGAGCAGTTCTTC
TRBD2	TRBV9	TRBJ2-7	CASSVSAGVFDEQYF	TGTGCCAGCAGCGTATCCGCGGGAGTATTCGACGAGCAGTACTTC
-	TRBV11-3	TRBJ1-1	CASSLGAINTEAFF	TGTGCCAGCAGCTTAGGGGCGATAAACACTGAAGCTTTCTTT
TRBD2	TRBV9	TRBJ2-5	CASSVGLAGEQETQYF	TGTGCCAGCAGCGTAGGTCTAGCGGGGGAACAAGAGACCCAGTACTTC
TRBD1	TRBV5-1	TRBJ1-2	CASSPTPSGGNYGYTF	TGCGCCAGCAGCCCCACTCCATCAGGGGGTAACTATGGCTACACCTTC
-	TRBV28	TRBJ1-5	CASSFAGATNQPQHF	TGTGCCAGCAGTTTTGCAGGGGCTACAAATCAGCCCCAGCATTTT
TRBD2	TRBV4-1	TRBJ2-1	CASSQSPRWDGGDNEQFF	TGCGCCAGCAGCCAATCCCCGAGGTGGGACGGGGGGGACAATGAGCAGTTCTTC
TRBD1	TRBV25-1	TRBJ2-1	CASSGPTGRNEQFF	TGTGCCAGCAGTGGACCGACAGGGCGCAATGAGCAGTTCTTC
-	TRBV6-5	TRBJ2-3	CASSYSYGDGTDTQYF	TGTGCCAGCAGTTACTCATACGGAGATGGGACAGATACGCAGTATTTT
TRBD1	TRBV10-3	TRBJ1-2	CAISESGTGGRGYTF	TGTGCCATCAGTGAGTCGGGGACAGGGGGCCGGGGCTACACCTTC
TRBD2	TRBV6-4	TRBJ2-1	CASSDGTSPFF	TGTGCCAGCAGTGACGGGACTAGCCCCTTCTTC
TRBD2	TRBV25-1	TRBJ2-5	CASSEPGLADQETQYF	TGTGCCAGCAGTGAGCCGGGACTAGCGGACCAAGAGACCCAGTACTTC
-	TRBV19	TRBJ2-7	CASSIGRSYEQYF	TGTGCCAGTAGTATAGGCAGGTCCTACGAGCAGTACTTC
-	TRBV4-1	TRBJ2-5	CASSQVTLGRGGGETQYF	TGCGCCAGCAGCCAAGTTACCCTAGGGAGGGGGGGCGGAGAGACCCAGTACTTC
TRBD1	TRBV30	TRBJ2-1	CAWTPGQGVYNEQFF	TGTGCCTGGACCCCCGGGCAGGGGGTCTACAATGAGCAGTTCTTC
-	TRBV7-2	TRBJ2-3	CASSFGVHTDTQYF	TGTGCCAGCAGCTTCGGGGTACACACAGATACGCAGTATTTT
TRBD1	TRBV28	TRBJ2-7	CASSFGQGLDEQYF	TGTGCCAGCAGTTTTGGACAGGGTCTTGACGAGCAGTACTTC
TRBD2	TRBV6-1	TRBJ2-5	CASGTSGSMETQYF	TGTGCCAGCGGGACTAGCGGGAGTATGGAGACCCAGTACTTC